Sequencing of this T cell receptor (beta chain) was carried out in a study of technical replicates of blood from a few donors. The CDR3 sequence is 16 residues long. The trim removed 5 bases at V and 4 bases at J, leaving 9 bases unmatched. Germline CDR1 and CDR2: LNHDA and SQIVND (reference sequence). Generated by immunoSEQ multiplex PCR, the TCRdb table keeps only in-frame clones and is missing some. The top ten clones hold around 0.21% of a sample with 99,000 or so clones, about 95% of them seen once. The sequenced sample was T cells isolated from PBMCs. The chain carries TRBV19 and TRBJ2-3, with 10 bases fitting TRBD2. The sequence was obtained from a human donor in good health. The CDR3 nucleotides are TGTGCCAGTAGTGGGACTAGCGTGGAGGTCTCAGATACGCAGTATTTT. The encoded protein is CASSGTSVEVSDTQYF.